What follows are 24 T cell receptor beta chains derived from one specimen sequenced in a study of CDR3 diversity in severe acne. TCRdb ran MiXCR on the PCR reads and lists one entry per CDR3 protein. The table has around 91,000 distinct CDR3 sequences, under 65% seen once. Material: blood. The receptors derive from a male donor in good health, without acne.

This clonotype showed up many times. DNA for the CDR3: TGTGCCACCAGTGATCAGGTAGCGGGGTCGAACACCGGGGAGCTGTTTTTT. Protein sequence: CATSDQVAGSNTGELFF. This chain links TRBV24-1 with TRBJ2-2; 8 nucleotides line up with TRBD2. The CDR3 extends over 17 amino acids. Germline trimming cut 3 bases from V and 0 bases from J; bases unmatched to any gene: 5. Germline values: CDR1 KGHDR, CDR2 SFDVKD.

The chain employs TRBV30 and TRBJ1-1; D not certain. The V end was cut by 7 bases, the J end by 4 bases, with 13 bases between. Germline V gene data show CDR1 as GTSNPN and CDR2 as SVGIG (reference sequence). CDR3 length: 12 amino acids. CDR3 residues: CALKAKGTEAFF. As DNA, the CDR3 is TGTGCCTTGAAGGCGAAGGGCACTGAAGCTTTCTTT. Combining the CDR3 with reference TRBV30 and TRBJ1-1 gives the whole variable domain SQTIHQWPATLVQPVGSPLSLECTVEGTSNPNLYWYRQAAGRGLQLLFYSVGIGQISSEVPQNLSASRPQDRQFILSSKKLLLSDSGFYLCALKAKGTEAFFGQGTRLTVV.

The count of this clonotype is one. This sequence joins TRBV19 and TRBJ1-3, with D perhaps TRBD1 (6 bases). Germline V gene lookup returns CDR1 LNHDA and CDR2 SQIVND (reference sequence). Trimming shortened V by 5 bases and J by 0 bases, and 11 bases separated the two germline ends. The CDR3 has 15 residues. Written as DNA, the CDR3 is TGTGCCAGTAGTCCCGACAGGTTCTCTGGAAACACCATATATTTT. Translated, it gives CASSPDRFSGNTIYF.

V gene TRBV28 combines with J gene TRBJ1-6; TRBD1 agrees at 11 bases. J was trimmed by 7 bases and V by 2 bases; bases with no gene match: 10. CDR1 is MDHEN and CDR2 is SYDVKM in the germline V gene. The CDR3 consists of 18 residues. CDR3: CASSLVGQGAQRNSPLHF. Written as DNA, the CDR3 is TGTGCCAGCAGTTTAGTCGGACAGGGGGCTCAGAGAAATTCACCCCTCCACTTT.

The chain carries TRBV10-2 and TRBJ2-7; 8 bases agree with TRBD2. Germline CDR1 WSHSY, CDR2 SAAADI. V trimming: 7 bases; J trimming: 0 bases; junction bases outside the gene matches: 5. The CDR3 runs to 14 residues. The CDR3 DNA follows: TGCGCCAGCACCACTAGCGGAAGCTCCTACGAGCAGTACTTC. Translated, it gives CASTTSGSSYEQYF.

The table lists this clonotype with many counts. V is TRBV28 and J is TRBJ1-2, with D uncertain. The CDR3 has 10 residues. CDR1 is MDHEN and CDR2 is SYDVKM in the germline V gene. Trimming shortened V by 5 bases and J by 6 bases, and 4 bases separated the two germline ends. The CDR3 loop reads CASSPHGYTF. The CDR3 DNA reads TGTGCCAGCAGTCCTCATGGCTACACCTTC.

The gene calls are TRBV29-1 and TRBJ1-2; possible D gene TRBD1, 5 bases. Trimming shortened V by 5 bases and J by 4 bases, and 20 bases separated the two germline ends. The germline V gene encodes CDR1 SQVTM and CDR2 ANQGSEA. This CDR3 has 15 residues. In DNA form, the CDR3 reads TGCAGCGTTTTCGGGCGATTAGGGGCAGGCTATGGCTACACCTTC. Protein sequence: CSVFGRLGAGYGYTF.

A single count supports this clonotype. The chain's CDR3 is CASSRGGEGETQYF. The CDR3 DNA reads as TGTGCCAGCAGCCGGGGGGGGGAGGGTGAGACCCAGTACTTC. V and J are TRBV6-5 and TRBJ2-5, with 8 bases fitting TRBD2. The CDR3 spans 14 residues. J was trimmed by 5 bases and V by 6 bases; bases with no gene match: 8. Germline V gives CDR1 MNHEY, CDR2 SVGAGI.

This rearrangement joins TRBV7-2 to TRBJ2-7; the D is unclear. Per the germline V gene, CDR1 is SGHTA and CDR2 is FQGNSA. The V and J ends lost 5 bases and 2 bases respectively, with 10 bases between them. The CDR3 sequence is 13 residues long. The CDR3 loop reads CASSQGRAYEQYF. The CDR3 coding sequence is TGTGCCAGCAGCCAAGGTAGAGCCTACGAGCAGTACTTC.

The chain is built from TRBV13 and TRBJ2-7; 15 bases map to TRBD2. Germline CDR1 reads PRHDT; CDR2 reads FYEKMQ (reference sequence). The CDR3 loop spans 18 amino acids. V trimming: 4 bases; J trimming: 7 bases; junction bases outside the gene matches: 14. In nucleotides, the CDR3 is TGTGCCAGCAGCTCCCGGACTAGCGGGGGGGAACATACTGAAGAGCAGTACTTC. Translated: CASSSRTSGGEHTEEQYF.

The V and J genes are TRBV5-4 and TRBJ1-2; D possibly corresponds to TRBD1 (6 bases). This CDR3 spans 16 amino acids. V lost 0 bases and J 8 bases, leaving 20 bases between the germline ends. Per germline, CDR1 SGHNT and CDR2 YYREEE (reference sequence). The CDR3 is CASSLEGTRGGRGYTF. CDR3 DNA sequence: TGTGCCAGCAGCTTGGAAGGGACACGCGGCGGTCGAGGCTACACCTTC.

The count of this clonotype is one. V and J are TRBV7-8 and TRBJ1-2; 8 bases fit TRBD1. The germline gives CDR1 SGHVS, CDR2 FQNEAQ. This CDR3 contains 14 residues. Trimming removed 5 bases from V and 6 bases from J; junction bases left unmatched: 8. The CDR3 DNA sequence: TGTGCCAGCAGCGGTCGGACAGGGTTCGATGGCTACACCTTC. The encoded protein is CASSGRTGFDGYTF. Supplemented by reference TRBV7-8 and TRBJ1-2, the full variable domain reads GAGVSQSPRYKVAKRGQDVALRCDPISGHVSLFWYQQALGQGPEFLTYFQNEAQLDKSGLPSDRFFAERPEGSVSTLKIQRTQQEDSAVYLCASSGRTGFDGYTFGSGTRLTVV.

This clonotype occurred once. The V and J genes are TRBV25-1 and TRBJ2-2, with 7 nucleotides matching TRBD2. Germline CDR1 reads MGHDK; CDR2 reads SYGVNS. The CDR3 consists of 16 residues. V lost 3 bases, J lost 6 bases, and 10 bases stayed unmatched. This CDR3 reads CASSDPSGKRSGELFF. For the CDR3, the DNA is TGTGCCAGCAGTGACCCGAGCGGGAAACGTTCCGGGGAGCTGTTTTTT.

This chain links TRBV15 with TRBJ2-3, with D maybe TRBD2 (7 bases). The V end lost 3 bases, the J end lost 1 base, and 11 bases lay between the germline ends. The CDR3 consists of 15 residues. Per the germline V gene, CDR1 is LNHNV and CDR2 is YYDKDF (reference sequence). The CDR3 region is CATSSRGARTDTQYF. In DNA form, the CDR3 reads TGTGCCACCAGCAGCCGGGGGGCTCGCACAGATACGCAGTATTTT.

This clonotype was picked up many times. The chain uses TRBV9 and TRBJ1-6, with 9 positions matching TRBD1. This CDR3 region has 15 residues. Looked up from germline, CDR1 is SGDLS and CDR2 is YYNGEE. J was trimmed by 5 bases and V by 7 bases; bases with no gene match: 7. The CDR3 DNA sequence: TGTGCCAGCGGCGACGGACAGGGGAATAATTCACCCCTCCACTTT. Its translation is CASGDGQGNNSPLHF.

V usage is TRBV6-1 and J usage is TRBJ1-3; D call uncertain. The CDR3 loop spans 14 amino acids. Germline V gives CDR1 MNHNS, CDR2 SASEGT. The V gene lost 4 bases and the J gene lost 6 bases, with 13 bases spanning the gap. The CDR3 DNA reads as TGTGCCAGCAGTGCTGACTGGCTTGAAAACACCATATATTTT. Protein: CASSADWLENTIYF.

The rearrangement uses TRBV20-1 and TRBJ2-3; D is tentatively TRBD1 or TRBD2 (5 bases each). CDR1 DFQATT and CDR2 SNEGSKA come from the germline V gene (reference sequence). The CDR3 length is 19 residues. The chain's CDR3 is CSTQAEDTRMTRQRGTQYF. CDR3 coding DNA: TGCAGCACTCAAGCGGAGGACACACGAATGACGAGACAGCGAGGTACGCAGTATTTT.

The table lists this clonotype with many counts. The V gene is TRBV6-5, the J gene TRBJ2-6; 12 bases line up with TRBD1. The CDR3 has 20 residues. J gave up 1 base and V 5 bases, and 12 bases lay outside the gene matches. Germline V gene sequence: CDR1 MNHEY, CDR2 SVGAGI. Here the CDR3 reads CASSTFPGTGGVSGANVLTF. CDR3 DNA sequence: TGTGCCAGCAGTACCTTCCCCGGGACAGGGGGCGTATCTGGGGCCAACGTCCTGACTTTC.

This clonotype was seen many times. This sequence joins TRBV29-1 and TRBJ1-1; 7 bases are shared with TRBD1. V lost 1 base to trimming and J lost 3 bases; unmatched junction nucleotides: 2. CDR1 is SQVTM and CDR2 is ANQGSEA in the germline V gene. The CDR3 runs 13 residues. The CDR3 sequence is CSVEGTGYTEAFF. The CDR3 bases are TGCAGCGTTGAAGGGACAGGCTACACTGAAGCTTTCTTT.

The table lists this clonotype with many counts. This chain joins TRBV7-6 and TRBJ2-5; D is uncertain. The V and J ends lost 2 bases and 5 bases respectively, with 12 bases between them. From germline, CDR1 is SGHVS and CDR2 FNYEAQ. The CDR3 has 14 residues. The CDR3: CASSLPPGSETQYF. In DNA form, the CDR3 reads TGTGCCAGCAGCTTACCTCCGGGTTCGGAGACCCAGTACTTC.

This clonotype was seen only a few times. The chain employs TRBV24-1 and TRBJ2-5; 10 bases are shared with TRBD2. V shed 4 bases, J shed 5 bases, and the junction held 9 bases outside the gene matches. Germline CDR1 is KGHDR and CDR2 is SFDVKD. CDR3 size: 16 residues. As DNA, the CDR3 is TGTGCCACCAGTGACCCCGGGACTAGCGAAGGGGAGACCCAGTACTTC. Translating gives CATSDPGTSEGETQYF.

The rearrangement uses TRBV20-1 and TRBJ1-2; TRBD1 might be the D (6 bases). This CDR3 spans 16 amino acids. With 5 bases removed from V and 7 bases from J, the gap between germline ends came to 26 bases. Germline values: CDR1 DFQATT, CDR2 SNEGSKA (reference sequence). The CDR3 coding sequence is TGCAGTGCTTTTGGGACTAGCGGGGGCCGGGGCGGTGGCTACACCTTC. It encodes CSAFGTSGGRGGGYTF.

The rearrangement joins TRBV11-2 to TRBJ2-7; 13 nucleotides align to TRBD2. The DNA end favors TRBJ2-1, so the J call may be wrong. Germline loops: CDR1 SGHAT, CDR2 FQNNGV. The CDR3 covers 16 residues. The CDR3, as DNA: TGTGCCAGCAGCTTAAGGACTAGCGGGAGTGGGAATGAGCAGTTCTTC. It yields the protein CASSLRTSGSGNEQFF.

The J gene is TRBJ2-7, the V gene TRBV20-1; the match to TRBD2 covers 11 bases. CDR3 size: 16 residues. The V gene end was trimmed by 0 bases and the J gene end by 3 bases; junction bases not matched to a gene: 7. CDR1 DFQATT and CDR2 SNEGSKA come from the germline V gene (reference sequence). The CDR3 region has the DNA TGCAGTGCTAGAGATCCGGGACTAGCGGTCAGCTACGAGCAGTACTTC. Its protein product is CSARDPGLAVSYEQYF.